A few counts support the clone carrying this TCR beta chain. A second PCR, run for about 7 to 11 cycles, used a sample-barcoded 5' primer plus a J-beta primer mix. TCRdb itself ran the 5' RACE reads through MiXCR, one entry per CDR3 protein. The table shows 550,000 to 650,000 distinct CDR3 sequences, with over 25% occurring only once. This record belongs to a study of blood T cells in healthy people across ages. V gave up 6 bases and J gave up 7 bases, with 12 bases separating them. The CDR3 is 13 residues long. Germline CDR1 reads MNHEY; CDR2 reads SVGAGI. Another study also made use of these data, one on T cells of mothers and their children. That source adds: Researchers report slightly higher, though non-significant, overlap in related mother-child pairs than in unrelated pairs.

The sequenced material came from blood. The clonotype originates from a boy between 2 and 15 years old in good health. The V call is TRBV6-5, the J call TRBJ1-4; D gene uncertain. In DNA form, the CDR3 reads TGTGCCAGCAGAGTCCGGGGAAGTGAAAAACTGTTTTTT. Translated: CASRVRGSEKLFF.